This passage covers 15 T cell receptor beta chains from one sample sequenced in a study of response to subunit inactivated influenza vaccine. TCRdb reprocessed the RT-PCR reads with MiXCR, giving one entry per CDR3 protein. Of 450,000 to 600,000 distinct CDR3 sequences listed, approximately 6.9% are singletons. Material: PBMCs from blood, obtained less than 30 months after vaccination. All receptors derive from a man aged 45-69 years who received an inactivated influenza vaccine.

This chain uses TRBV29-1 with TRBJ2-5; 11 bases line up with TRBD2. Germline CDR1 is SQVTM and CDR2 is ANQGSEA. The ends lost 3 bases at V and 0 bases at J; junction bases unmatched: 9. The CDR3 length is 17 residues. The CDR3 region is CSVDGLAGGVYQETQYF. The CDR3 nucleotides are TGCAGCGTTGATGGTCTAGCGGGAGGAGTGTACCAAGAGACCCAGTACTTC.

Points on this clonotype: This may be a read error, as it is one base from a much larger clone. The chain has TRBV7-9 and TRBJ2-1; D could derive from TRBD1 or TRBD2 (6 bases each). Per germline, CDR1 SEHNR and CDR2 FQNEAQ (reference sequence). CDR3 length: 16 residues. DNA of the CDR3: TGTGTCAGCAGCCCAGGTCTCGGGGGCTGGAGAGATGAGCAGTTCTTC. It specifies CVSSPGLGGWRDEQFF.

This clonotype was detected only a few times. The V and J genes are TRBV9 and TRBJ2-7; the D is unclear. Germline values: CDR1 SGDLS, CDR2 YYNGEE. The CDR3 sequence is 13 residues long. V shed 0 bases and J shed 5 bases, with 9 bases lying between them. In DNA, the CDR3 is TGTGCCAGCAGCGTAGAGGTAGGCCACGAGCAGTACTTC. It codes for CASSVEVGHEQYF.

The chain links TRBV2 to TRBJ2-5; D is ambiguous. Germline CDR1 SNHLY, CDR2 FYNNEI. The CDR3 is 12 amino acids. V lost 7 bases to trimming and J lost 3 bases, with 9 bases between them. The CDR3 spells CASNSYKETQYF. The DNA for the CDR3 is TGTGCCAGCAATAGTTACAAAGAGACCCAGTACTTC.

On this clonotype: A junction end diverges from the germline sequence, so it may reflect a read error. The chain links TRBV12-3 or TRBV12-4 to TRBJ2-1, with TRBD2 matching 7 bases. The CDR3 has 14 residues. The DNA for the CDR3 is TGTGCCCGCAGTTTAGAGGGAGGGCCGGGTGAGCAGTTCTTC. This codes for CARSLEGGPGEQFF.

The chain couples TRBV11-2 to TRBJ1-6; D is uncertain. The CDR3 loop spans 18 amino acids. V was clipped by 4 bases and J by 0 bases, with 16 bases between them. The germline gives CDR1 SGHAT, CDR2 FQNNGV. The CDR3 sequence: CASSSFSLGSSYNSPLHF. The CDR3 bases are TGTGCCAGCAGCTCCTTCTCCCTTGGATCCTCCTATAATTCACCCCTCCACTTT. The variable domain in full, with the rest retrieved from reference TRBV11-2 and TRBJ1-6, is EAGVAQSPRYKIIEKRQSVAFWCNPISGHATLYWYQQILGQGPKLLIQFQNNGVVDDSQLPKDRFSAERLKGVDSTLKIQPAKLEDSAVYLCASSSFSLGSSYNSPLHFGNGTRLTVT.

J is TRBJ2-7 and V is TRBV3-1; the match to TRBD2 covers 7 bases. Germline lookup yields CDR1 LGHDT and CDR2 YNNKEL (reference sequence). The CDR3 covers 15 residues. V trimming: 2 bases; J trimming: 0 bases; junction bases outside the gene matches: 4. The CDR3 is CASSQTGGSSYEQYF. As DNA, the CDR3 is TGTGCCAGCAGCCAAACGGGGGGAAGCTCCTACGAGCAGTACTTC.

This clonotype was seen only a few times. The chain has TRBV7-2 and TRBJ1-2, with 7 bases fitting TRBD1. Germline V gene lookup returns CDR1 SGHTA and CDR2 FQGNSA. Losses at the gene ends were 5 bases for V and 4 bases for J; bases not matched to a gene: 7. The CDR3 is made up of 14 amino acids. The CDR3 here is CASSRGQAGYGYTF. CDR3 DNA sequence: TGTGCCAGCAGCCGAGGACAGGCGGGCTATGGCTACACCTTC.

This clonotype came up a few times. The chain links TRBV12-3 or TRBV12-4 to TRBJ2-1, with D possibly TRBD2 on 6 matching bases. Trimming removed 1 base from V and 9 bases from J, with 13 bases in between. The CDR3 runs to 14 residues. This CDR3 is CASSLGTNVGEQFF. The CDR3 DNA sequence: TGTGCCAGCAGTTTAGGGACTAATGTAGGTGAGCAGTTCTTC.

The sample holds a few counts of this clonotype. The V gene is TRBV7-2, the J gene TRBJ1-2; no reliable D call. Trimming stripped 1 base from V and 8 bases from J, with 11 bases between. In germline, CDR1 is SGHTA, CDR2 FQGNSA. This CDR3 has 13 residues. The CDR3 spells CASSLGLGGGYTF. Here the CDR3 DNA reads TGTGCCAGCAGCTTAGGATTAGGAGGCGGCTACACCTTC.

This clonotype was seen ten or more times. The CDR3 spells CSAMAGGRIGELFF. The CDR3 DNA reads TGCAGTGCCATGGCCGGGGGGCGTATCGGGGAGCTGTTTTTT. The J gene is TRBJ2-2, the V gene TRBV20-1; D perhaps matches TRBD2 (7 bases). The V end lost 6 bases, the J end lost 7 bases, and 18 bases lay between the germline ends. The CDR3 has 14 residues. CDR1 is DFQATT, CDR2 SNEGSKA, per germline (reference sequence).

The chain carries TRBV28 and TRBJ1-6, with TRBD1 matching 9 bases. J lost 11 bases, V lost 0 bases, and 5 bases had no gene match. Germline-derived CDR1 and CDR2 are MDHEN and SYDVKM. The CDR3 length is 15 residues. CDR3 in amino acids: CASSLWGTGLAPLHF. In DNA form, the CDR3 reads TGTGCCAGCAGTTTATGGGGGACAGGGCTTGCACCCCTCCACTTT.

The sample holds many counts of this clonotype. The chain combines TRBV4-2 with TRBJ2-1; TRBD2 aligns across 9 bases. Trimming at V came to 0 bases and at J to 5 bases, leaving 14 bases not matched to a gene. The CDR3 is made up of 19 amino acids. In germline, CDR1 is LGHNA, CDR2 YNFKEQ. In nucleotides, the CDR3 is TGTGCCAGCAGCCAAGATCGGACGTTCGTAGCGGGGGAGGACAATGAGCAGTTCTTC. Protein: CASSQDRTFVAGEDNEQFF.

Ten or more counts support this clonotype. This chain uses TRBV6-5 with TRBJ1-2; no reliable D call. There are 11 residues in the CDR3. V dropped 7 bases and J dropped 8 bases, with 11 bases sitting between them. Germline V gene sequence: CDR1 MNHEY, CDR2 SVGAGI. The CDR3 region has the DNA TGTGCCAGCAAAGGACTTTGGGGCTACACCTTC. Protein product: CASKGLWGYTF.

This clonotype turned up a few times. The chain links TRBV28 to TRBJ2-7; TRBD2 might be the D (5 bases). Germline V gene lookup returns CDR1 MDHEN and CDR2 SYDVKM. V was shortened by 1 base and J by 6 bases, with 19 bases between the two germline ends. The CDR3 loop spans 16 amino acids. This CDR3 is CASSLFGRDPSFEQYF. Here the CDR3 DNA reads TGTGCCAGCAGTTTATTTGGACGGGATCCTTCTTTCGAGCAGTACTTC.